The 27 T cell receptor beta chains reported below all come from one sample, sequenced in a study of blood T cell repertoires in COVID-19. Assay: immunoSEQ multiplex PCR; the TCRdb copy retains only in-frame clones and omits some. This table has over 250,000 clones, around 90% appearing once. The specimen sequenced was peripheral blood. These receptors came from a man aged 50-60 years with acute or convalescent COVID-19.

This chain joins TRBV6-5 and TRBJ1-2; D is possibly TRBD1 (6 bases). The length of the CDR3 is 16 residues. Germline values: CDR1 MNHEY, CDR2 SVGAGI. The V end was cut by 0 bases, the J end by 8 bases, with 19 bases between. CDR3 loop: CASSYSGVTGVYGYTF. The CDR3 DNA reads as TGTGCCAGCAGTTACTCAGGGGTGACAGGAGTATACGGCTACACCTTC.

This chain links TRBV9 with TRBJ2-2; D is perhaps TRBD1 (5 bases). The CDR3 is 15 residues long. Per germline, CDR1 SGDLS and CDR2 YYNGEE. Deletions cut 4 bases from V and 2 bases from J, with 12 bases between. The CDR3: CASSPRTLNTGELFF. CDR3 DNA sequence: TGTGCCAGCAGCCCTCGGACACTCAACACCGGGGAGCTGTTTTTT. The full variable domain, its missing parts supplied by reference TRBV9 and TRBJ2-2, is DSGVTQTPKHLITATGQRVTLRCSPRSGDLSVYWYQQSLDQGLQFLIQYYNGEERAKGNILERFSAQQFPDLHSELNLSSLELGDSALYFCASSPRTLNTGELFFGEGSRLTVL.

This chain joins TRBV27 and TRBJ2-7, with 7 bases identical to TRBD1. The trim removed 5 bases at V and 1 base at J, leaving 11 bases unmatched. CDR1 MNHEY and CDR2 SMNVEV come from the germline V gene (reference sequence). The CDR3 sequence is 16 residues long. CDR3 protein: CASSPAWTGSSYEQYF. The CDR3 coding sequence is TGTGCCAGCAGTCCTGCCTGGACAGGTTCATCCTACGAGCAGTACTTC.

The chain is built from TRBV19 and TRBJ2-3; the D gene is possibly TRBD2 (7 bases). V was cut by 6 bases and J by 2 bases, with 12 bases left in between. The CDR3 extends over 14 amino acids. Germline-derived CDR1 and CDR2 are LNHDA and SQIVND (reference sequence). CDR3 sequence reads: CASRRGGDTDTQYF. As DNA, the CDR3 is TGTGCCAGTAGAAGGGGGGGAGACACAGATACGCAGTATTTT.

The chain joins TRBV11-1 to TRBJ2-2; no clear D. The CDR3 contains 16 residues. The V end lost 3 bases, the J end lost 0 bases, and 11 bases lay between the germline ends. CDR1 and CDR2 from the germline V gene are SGHAT and FQDESV (reference sequence). The CDR3 DNA follows: TGTGCCAGCAGCTTCAGAGCGAGCGCGAACACCGGGGAGCTGTTTTTT. Its translation: CASSFRASANTGELFF.

This chain uses TRBV11-2 with TRBJ2-2; a possible D gene is TRBD1 (6 bases). The CDR3 consists of 16 residues. Germline V gives CDR1 SGHAT, CDR2 FQNNGV. Trimming removed 0 bases at V and 6 bases at J, with 14 bases between. CDR3 sequence: CASSLDVRGSAGELFF. Written as DNA, the CDR3 is TGTGCCAGCAGCTTAGATGTCAGGGGATCAGCCGGGGAGCTGTTTTTT. Full variable domain (rest looked up from reference TRBV11-2 and TRBJ2-2): EAGVAQSPRYKIIEKRQSVAFWCNPISGHATLYWYQQILGQGPKLLIQFQNNGVVDDSQLPKDRFSAERLKGVDSTLKIQPAKLEDSAVYLCASSLDVRGSAGELFFGEGSRLTVL.

This sequence joins TRBV11-2 and TRBJ1-6; 7 positions agree with TRBD1. Germline assignment: CDR1 SGHAT and CDR2 FQNNGV. The CDR3 is 15 amino acids. The ends lost 3 bases at V and 7 bases at J; junction bases unmatched: 6. The DNA of the CDR3 is TGTGCCAGCAGCTTCCGGGACAGAGTAAATTCACCCCTCCACTTT. Its translation: CASSFRDRVNSPLHF.

The chain employs TRBV5-5 and TRBJ2-7, with 7 bases identical to TRBD1. The CDR3 covers 13 residues. V shed 5 bases, J shed 2 bases, and the junction held 4 bases outside the gene matches. Germline assignment: CDR1 SGHKS and CDR2 YYEKEE (reference sequence). This chain's CDR3 is CASRPGTAYEQYF. The CDR3 DNA follows: TGTGCCAGCAGACCCGGGACAGCCTACGAGCAGTACTTC. The entire variable domain, with the rest obtained from reference TRBV5-5 and TRBJ2-7, is as follows: DAGVTQSPTHLIKTRGQQVTLRCSPISGHKSVSWYQQVLGQGPQFIFQYYEKEERGRGNFPDRFSARQFPNYSSELNVNALLLGDSALYLCASRPGTAYEQYFGPGTRLTVT.

V is TRBV7-2 and J is TRBJ2-3, with 11 bases matching TRBD2. Unmatched junction bases numbered 4, after V lost 4 bases and J lost 4 bases. Germline V lookup: CDR1 SGHTA, CDR2 FQGNSA. There are 15 residues in the CDR3. CDR3 residues: CASSSLAGAPDTQYF. Written as DNA, the CDR3 is TGTGCCAGCAGCTCACTAGCGGGGGCCCCAGATACGCAGTATTTT.

The chain has TRBV18 and TRBJ2-1, with 7 bases fitting TRBD1. The CDR3 spans 13 residues. In germline, CDR1 is KGHSH, CDR2 LQKENI. After removal of 3 bases from V and 5 bases from J, the junction contained 1 base not matched to a gene. The CDR3 region is CASSPGQNNEQFF. CDR3 nucleotide sequence: TGTGCCAGCTCACCGGGACAGAACAATGAGCAGTTCTTC.

As regards this clone: The sample holds other DNA sequences that translate to the same CDR3. This chain's CDR3 is CASSQRGNEQFF. The CDR3 coding sequence is TGTGCCAGCAGCCAAAGGGGGAATGAGCAGTTCTTC. The chain uses TRBV3-1 (or the pseudogene TRBV3-2) and TRBJ2-1, with TRBD1 as a possible D gene (6 bases). Trimming cost V 2 bases and J 7 bases, with 6 bases left between them. The CDR3 totals 12 residues. Germline V gene sequence: CDR1 LGHDT, CDR2 YNNKEL (reference sequence).

This clone was seen only a few times. The chain links TRBV12-3 or TRBV12-4 to TRBJ2-7; TRBD1 matches at 7 bases. The ends lost 5 bases at V and 6 bases at J; junction bases unmatched: 7. The CDR3 runs to 13 residues. Written as DNA, the CDR3 is TGTGCCAGCAGTCGGGACAGAATCGGCGAGCAGTACTTC. Translated, it gives CASSRDRIGEQYF.

The chain links TRBV19 to TRBJ1-2; D is possibly TRBD1 (6 bases). The CDR3 sequence is 13 residues long. CDR1 and CDR2 from the germline V gene are LNHDA and SQIVND (reference sequence). Between the trimmed V and J ends, which lost 9 bases and 2 bases, there was a span of 13 bases. The chain's CDR3 is CASQGGGNYGYTF. CDR3 nucleotide sequence: TGTGCCAGCCAAGGGGGTGGCAACTATGGCTACACCTTC.

As to this clone: The junction does not match germline at one end; this may be a read error. V is TRBV6-1 and J is TRBJ1-2; D may be TRBD1 (5 bases). CDR3 size: 13 residues. Germline V gene sequence: CDR1 MNHNS, CDR2 SASEGT. The CDR3: CASREGAFYGYTF. The CDR3 coding sequence is TGTGCCAGCAGGGAAGGGGCCTTCTATGGCTACACCTTC.

The CDR3 loop reads CASSHPGTGVNEQYF. CDR3 DNA: TGTGCCAGCAGCCACCCAGGGACAGGGGTCAACGAGCAGTACTTC. The chain has TRBV6-5 and TRBJ2-7; TRBD1 matches at 10 bases. J gave up 5 bases and V 6 bases, and 10 bases lay outside the gene matches. The CDR3 spans 15 residues. Germline CDR1 is MNHEY and CDR2 is SVGAGI.

The CDR3 is CASSYGQSAEAFF. The CDR3 DNA follows: TGTGCCAGCAGTTACGGACAATCGGCTGAAGCTTTCTTT. The chain recombines TRBV6-6 with TRBJ1-1; D possibly corresponds to TRBD1 (5 bases). This CDR3 has 13 residues. The germline CDR1 and CDR2 sequences are MNHNY and SVGAGI (reference sequence). The V gene lost 2 bases and the J gene lost 6 bases, with 10 bases spanning the gap.

The rearrangement joins TRBV7-3 to TRBJ2-7; 7 bases are a match to TRBD2. This CDR3 has 15 residues. Germline V CDR1 and CDR2: SGHTA, FQGTGA. The V segment lost 3 bases and the J segment 6 bases; nucleotides outside the gene matches: 11. The CDR3 loop reads CASSLSGAGGSEQYF. CDR3 sequence (DNA): TGTGCCAGCAGCTTGTCGGGCGCCGGGGGGAGCGAGCAGTACTTC.

Note on this clone: Other DNA sequences from this sample encode an identical CDR3 as well. The rearrangement links TRBV7-9 to TRBJ1-2, with 7 bases aligning to TRBD1. This CDR3 comprises 14 residues. Per germline, CDR1 SEHNR and CDR2 FQNEAQ (reference sequence). V dropped 6 bases and J dropped 3; count of bases not matched to a gene: 7. The CDR3 region is CASSLNRGDYGYTF. For the CDR3, the DNA is TGTGCCAGCAGTTTAAACAGGGGAGACTATGGCTACACCTTC.

This clone was observed a single time. The chain has TRBV7-3 and TRBJ2-5, with 9 bases fitting TRBD1. The germline V gene has CDR1 SGHTA and CDR2 FQGTGA. CDR3 length: 15 amino acids. The V and J ends lost 5 bases and 5 bases, in that order; junction bases with no gene match: 9. CDR3 nucleotide sequence: TGTGCCAGCAGCCCGAGGACAGGGGCCAGGGAGACCCAGTACTTC. Translating gives CASSPRTGARETQYF. The full variable domain, completed using reference TRBV7-3 and TRBJ2-5, is GAGVSQTPSNKVTEKGKYVELRCDPISGHTALYWYRQSLGQGPEFLIYFQGTGAADDSGLPNDRFFAVRPEGSVSTLKIQRTERGDSAVYLCASSPRTGARETQYFGPGTRLLVL.

This sequence joins TRBV6-5 and TRBJ2-1, with 7 nucleotides matching TRBD1. Germline values: CDR1 MNHEY, CDR2 SVGAGI. The CDR3 consists of 13 residues. The junction had 6 bases not matched to a gene; V was cut back by 5 bases and J by 8 bases. CDR3 region: CASSPDRADEQFF. DNA for the CDR3: TGTGCCAGCAGTCCCGACAGGGCGGATGAGCAGTTCTTC.

The CDR3 reads CASSRTGGDSYGYTF. In DNA form, the CDR3 reads TGTGCCAGCAGCCGTACAGGGGGGGATTCGTATGGCTACACCTTC. The chain has TRBV7-3 and TRBJ1-2; 8 nucleotides line up with TRBD1. The CDR3 is 15 residues long. V shed 5 bases and J 5 bases; nucleotides not matched to a gene: 10. CDR1 and CDR2 from the germline V gene are SGHTA and FQGTGA.

With regard to this clone: This sample includes further DNA sequences coding for the same CDR3. The chain recombines TRBV6-5 with TRBJ1-5; 7 nucleotides agree with TRBD1. Trimming cost V 4 bases and J 1 base; bases outside gene matches: 4. The CDR3 sequence is 15 residues long. Germline V gene sequence: CDR1 MNHEY, CDR2 SVGAGI. The CDR3 sequence is CASSLQGNSNQPQHF. CDR3 DNA sequence: TGTGCCAGCAGTTTACAGGGGAACAGCAATCAGCCCCAGCATTTT.

V and J are TRBV6-5 and TRBJ1-3, with D perhaps TRBD1 (6 bases). CDR1 and CDR2 (germline): MNHEY, SVGAGI. This CDR3 is built from 14 residues. The V end was cut by 2 bases, the J end by 2 bases, with 7 bases between. As DNA, the CDR3 is TGTGCCAGCAGTTACAAGGGGGCTGGAAACACCATATATTTT. Its translation is CASSYKGAGNTIYF.

The chain couples TRBV18 to TRBJ2-4; TRBD1 is a possible D gene (6 bases). Germline CDR1 and CDR2: KGHSH and LQKENI. The CDR3 totals 15 residues. Trimming cost V 3 bases and J 8 bases, with 17 bases left between them. The CDR3 here is CASSPLTGTRDIQYF. The CDR3 region has the DNA TGTGCCAGCTCACCCCTAACAGGGACCAGGGACATTCAGTACTTC.

The chain combines TRBV27 with TRBJ2-3, with TRBD1 matching 7 bases. V dropped 6 bases and J dropped 0; count of bases not matched to a gene: 6. Germline V lookup: CDR1 MNHEY, CDR2 SMNVEV (reference sequence). The CDR3 spans 15 residues. Here the CDR3 reads CASSPGGASTDTQYF. The DNA of the CDR3 is TGTGCCAGCAGCCCAGGGGGAGCTAGCACAGATACGCAGTATTTT.

The chain joins TRBV30 to TRBJ2-1, with 9 positions matching TRBD1. In germline, CDR1 is GTSNPN, CDR2 SVGIG (reference sequence). The CDR3 spans 17 residues. Germline trimming cut 2 bases from V and 5 bases from J; bases unmatched to any gene: 13. The CDR3 region is CAWSRETGGSIDNEQFF. The CDR3 DNA is TGTGCCTGGAGTAGGGAGACAGGGGGGAGCATTGACAATGAGCAGTTCTTC.

The chain has TRBV7-9 and TRBJ2-3; D gene unclear. This CDR3 is 14 amino acids long. Trimming took off 7 bases at V and 0 bases at J, with 11 bases between the two ends. Germline V CDR1 and CDR2: SEHNR, FQNEAQ (reference sequence). In DNA form, the CDR3 reads TGTGCCAGCACCCGGAGATCTAGCACAGATACGCAGTATTTT. This translates into CASTRRSSTDTQYF.